This entry concerns a single T cell receptor (beta chain). Its specificity is unknown. The entry originates in a study of cytomegalovirus exposure and HLA in healthy donors. General study points: Other equally common chains were less clonally expanded than HLA-associated TCR beta chains, a later analysis showed. A later analysis reportedly found fewer N-insertions in an Asian-associated ancestry cluster than the roughly 680-donor mean.

V dropped 6 bases and J dropped 5 bases, with 19 bases sitting between them. The CDR3 contains 15 residues. The germline V gene encodes CDR1 MDHEN and CDR2 SYDVKM. PCR involved 60 Vbeta and 13 Jbeta primers. Clones were sequenced by immunoSEQ multiplex PCR, and TCRdb holds only the in-frame ones, with some missing. The sample data list roughly 200,000 clones. This sequence joins TRBV28 and TRBJ2-5; tentative D call: TRBD1 (5 bases). The source is a girl aged 2 to 9 in good health and CMV-seropositive. What was sequenced was PBMCs. The CDR3 reads CASRPDRTTIETQYF. The CDR3 DNA is TGTGCCAGCAGACCAGACAGAACCACAATCGAGACCCAGTACTTC.